The text below deals with one TCR beta chain. Its specificity is not known. Sample barcodes and UMIs were carried by the TCR alpha and TCR beta cDNA libraries that 5'RACE generated with constant-segment primers. TCRdb analysed the 5' RACE reads with MiXCR anew, one entry per CDR3 protein. Among about 410,000 distinct CDR3 sequences listed, roughly 18% were seen once. This sample was taken from a study of T-cell memory formation after mild COVID-19. Study-wide context: TCR clustering was largely donor specific. Overall study results and limits: A subset of responding clones appeared in pre-infection memory, suggesting cross-reactive memory joined. The study found contracting CD4+ clones mainly in CM and EM and contracting CD8+ clones in EMRA.

Germline V gene sequence: CDR1 MDHEN, CDR2 SYDVKM. After removal of 7 bases from V and 1 base from J, the junction contained 9 bases not matched to a gene. This CDR3 contains 16 residues. The clonotype originates from a man aged 18-30 years who had mild COVID-19 (a few samples of this study predate the infection). Cell type and time point are not known. Sequences were obtained from PBMCs or a T cell subset sorted from them (not recorded which). The V gene is TRBV28, the J gene TRBJ2-3; 9 bases map to TRBD2. The CDR3 is CASTNLKRGGTDTQYF. CDR3 sequence (DNA): TGTGCCAGCACCAACCTCAAGCGGGGGGGCACAGATACGCAGTATTTT.